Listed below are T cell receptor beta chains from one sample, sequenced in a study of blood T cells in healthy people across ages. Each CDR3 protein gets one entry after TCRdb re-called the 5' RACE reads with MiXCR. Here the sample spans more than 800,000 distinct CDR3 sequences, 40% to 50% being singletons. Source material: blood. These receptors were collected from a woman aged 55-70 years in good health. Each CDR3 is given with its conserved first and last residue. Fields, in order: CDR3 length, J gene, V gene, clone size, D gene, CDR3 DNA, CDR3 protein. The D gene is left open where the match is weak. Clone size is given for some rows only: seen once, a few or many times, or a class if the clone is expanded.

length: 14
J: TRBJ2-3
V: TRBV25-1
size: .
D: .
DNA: TGTGCCAGCAGTGAATATATAAAGGTAGATACGCAGTATTTT
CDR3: CASSEYIKVDTQYF

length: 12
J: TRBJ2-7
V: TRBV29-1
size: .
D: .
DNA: TGCAGCGTTGAGCACAGCTCCTACGAGCAGTACTTC
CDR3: CSVEHSSYEQYF

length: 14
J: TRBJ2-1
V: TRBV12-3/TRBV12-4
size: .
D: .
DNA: TGTGCCAGCACCCCAGAACAGGGCGCCAATGAGCAGTTCTTC
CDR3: CASTPEQGANEQFF

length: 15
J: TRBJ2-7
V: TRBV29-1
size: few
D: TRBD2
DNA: TGCAGCGTTGAAGATCGGACTAGCGGGAAATACGAGCAGTACTTC
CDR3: CSVEDRTSGKYEQYF

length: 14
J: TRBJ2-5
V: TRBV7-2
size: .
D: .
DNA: TGTGCCAGCAGCTTAAATTCGATCCAAGAGACCCAGTACTTC
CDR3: CASSLNSIQETQYF

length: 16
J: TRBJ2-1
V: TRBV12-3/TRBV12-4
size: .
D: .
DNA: TGTGCCAGCAGTAGAGTCGGGTCTAGCGGAGGGGGGAAGCAGTTCTTC
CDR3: CASSRVGSSGGGKQFF

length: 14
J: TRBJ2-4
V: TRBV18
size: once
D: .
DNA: TGTGCCAGCTCCCAACGAACGGACAAAAACATTCAGTACTTC
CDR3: CASSQRTDKNIQYF

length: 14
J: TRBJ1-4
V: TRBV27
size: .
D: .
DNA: TGTGCCAGCAGTTTTACAGGGCCGGGCGAAAAACTGTTTTTT
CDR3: CASSFTGPGEKLFF

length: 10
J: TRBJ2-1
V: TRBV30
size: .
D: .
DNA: TGTGCCTGGAGTGGAATTGAGCAGTTCTTC
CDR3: CAWSGIEQFF

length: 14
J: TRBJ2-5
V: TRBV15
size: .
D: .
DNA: TGTGCCGCCAGCAGAGGGGATTATGAAGAGACCCAGTACTTC
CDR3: CAASRGDYEETQYF

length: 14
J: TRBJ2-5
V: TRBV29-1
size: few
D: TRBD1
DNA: TGCAGCGTCTATCACAGGGGGCGCGGGGAGACCCAGTACTTC
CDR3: CSVYHRGRGETQYF

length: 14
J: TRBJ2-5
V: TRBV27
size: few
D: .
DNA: TGTGCCAGCAGCCCCCGGACAGCCCTGGAGACCCAGTACTTC
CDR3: CASSPRTALETQYF

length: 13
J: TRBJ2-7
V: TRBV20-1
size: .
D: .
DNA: TGCAGTGCTACCGGACAGAGCTCCTACGAGCAGTACTTC
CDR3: CSATGQSSYEQYF

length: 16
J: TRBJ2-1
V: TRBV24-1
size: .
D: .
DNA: TGTGCCACCAGTGATTTCCGCTGCGGTGCCAACAATGAGCAGTTCTTC
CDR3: CATSDFRCGANNEQFF

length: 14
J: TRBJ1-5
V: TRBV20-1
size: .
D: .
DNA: TGCAGTGCTAGAGCCATGGGACAAAATCAGCCCCAGCATTTT
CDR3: CSARAMGQNQPQHF

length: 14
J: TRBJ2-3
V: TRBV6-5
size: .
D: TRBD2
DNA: TGTGCCAGCCGCCCTAGCGGGACATTAGATACGCAGTATTTT
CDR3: CASRPSGTLDTQYF

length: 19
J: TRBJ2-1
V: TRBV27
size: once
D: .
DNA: TGTGCCAGCAGTCCGACGGGTCGGTGGGTACAGAGCTCCTACAATGAGCAGTTCTTC
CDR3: CASSPTGRWVQSSYNEQFF

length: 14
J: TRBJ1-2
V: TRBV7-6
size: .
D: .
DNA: TGTGCCAGCAGCTTAGAGCGGGACTCCTATGGCTACACCTTC
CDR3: CASSLERDSYGYTF

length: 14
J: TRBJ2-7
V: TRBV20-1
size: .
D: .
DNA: TGCAGTGCTAGAGCTAGTTTCTCCTACAATGAGCAGTACTTC
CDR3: CSARASFSYNEQYF

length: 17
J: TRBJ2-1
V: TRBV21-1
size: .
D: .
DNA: TGTGCCAGCAAAAGCCCGGTACGGGAGTCGTCTAGCCGGGAGCAGTTCTTC
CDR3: CASKSPVRESSSREQFF

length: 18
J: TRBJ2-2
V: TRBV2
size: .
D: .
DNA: TGTGCCAGCAGTGATTTGGGCCCCACCGGGCCCGGGACCGGGGAGCTGTTTTTT
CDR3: CASSDLGPTGPGTGELFF

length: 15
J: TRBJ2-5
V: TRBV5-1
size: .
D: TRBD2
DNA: TGCGCCAGCCACCCCTCCCCGGGAGGGCGAGAGACCCAGTACTTC
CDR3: CASHPSPGGRETQYF

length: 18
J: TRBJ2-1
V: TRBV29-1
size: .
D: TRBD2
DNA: TGCAGCGTTTTGGGACAGACTATGATTAGCGGGAGGGCCAGTGAGCAGTTCTTC
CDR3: CSVLGQTMISGRASEQFF

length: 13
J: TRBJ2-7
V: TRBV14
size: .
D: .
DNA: TGTGCCAGCAGCCAAGACTGGGCCCACGAGCAGTACTTC
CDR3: CASSQDWAHEQYF

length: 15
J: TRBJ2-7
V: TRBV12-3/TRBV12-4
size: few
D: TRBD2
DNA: TGTGCCAGCAGCGAGTCCGGGACTAGGGGTTACGAGCAGTACTTC
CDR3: CASSESGTRGYEQYF

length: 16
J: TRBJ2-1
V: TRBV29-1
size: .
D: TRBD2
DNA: TGCAGCGTTGTTGGGGGGGAGTTAAACTCCTACAATGAGCAGTTCTTC
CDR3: CSVVGGELNSYNEQFF

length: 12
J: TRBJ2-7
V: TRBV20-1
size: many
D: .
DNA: TGCAGTGCAGGGGCTCCTAACTACGAGCAGTACTTC
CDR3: CSAGAPNYEQYF

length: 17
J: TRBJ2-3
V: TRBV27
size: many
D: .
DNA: TGTGCCAGCAGCCCCGGTGGGGGTCCTTCTAGCACAGATACGCAGTATTTT
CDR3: CASSPGGGPSSTDTQYF

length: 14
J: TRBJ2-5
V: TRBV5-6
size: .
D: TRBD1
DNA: TGTGCCAGCAGCCCAGGACAGGGGCCGAGGGAGCAGTACTTC
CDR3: CASSPGQGPREQYF

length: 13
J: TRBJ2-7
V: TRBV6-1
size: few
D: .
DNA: TGTGCCAGCAGTGAACCGACGGTCTACGAGCAGTACTTC
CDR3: CASSEPTVYEQYF

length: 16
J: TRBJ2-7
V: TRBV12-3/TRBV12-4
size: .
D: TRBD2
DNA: TGTGCCAGCACCCTCAGGGTGGGCGGGAGGTACAATGAGCAGTACTTC
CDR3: CASTLRVGGRYNEQYF

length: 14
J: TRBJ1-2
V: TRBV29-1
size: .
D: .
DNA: TGCAGCGTTGCTAAAACGTCCGGAATGGATGGCTACACCTTC
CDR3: CSVAKTSGMDGYTF

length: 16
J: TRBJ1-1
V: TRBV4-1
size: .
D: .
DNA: TGCGCCAGCAGCTCCCTCGGGGGACCGAGGAACACTGAAGCTTTCTTT
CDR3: CASSSLGGPRNTEAFF

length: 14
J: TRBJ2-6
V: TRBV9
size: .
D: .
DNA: TGTACCAGCAGCACATCGTATGGGGCCAACGTCCTGACTTTC
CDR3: CTSSTSYGANVLTF

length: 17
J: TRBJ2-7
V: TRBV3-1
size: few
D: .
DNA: TGTGCCAGCAGCCAAGGGTTGACCGGGACCCTCACCTACGAGCAGTACTTC
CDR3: CASSQGLTGTLTYEQYF

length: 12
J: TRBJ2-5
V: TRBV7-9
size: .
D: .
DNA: TGTGCCAGCAGCTTAGGACTAGGGCAGCAGTACTTC
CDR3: CASSLGLGQQYF

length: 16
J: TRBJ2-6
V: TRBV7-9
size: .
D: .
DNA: TGTGCCAGCAGCCTCATGCGAGGATCAGGTGGCAACGTCCTGACTTTC
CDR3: CASSLMRGSGGNVLTF

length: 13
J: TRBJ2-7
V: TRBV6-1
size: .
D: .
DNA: TGTGCCAGCGGAGCGGGCCTGTCCTACGAGCAGTACTTC
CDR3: CASGAGLSYEQYF

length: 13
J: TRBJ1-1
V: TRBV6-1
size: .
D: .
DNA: TGTGCCAGCAGCCGCGTGGGGGGGGTTGAAGCTTTCTTT
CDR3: CASSRVGGVEAFF

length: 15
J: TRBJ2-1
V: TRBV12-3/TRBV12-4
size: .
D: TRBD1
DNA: TGTGCCAGCAGCCTGGGGGACAGCACCTACAATGAGCAGTTCTTC
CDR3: CASSLGDSTYNEQFF

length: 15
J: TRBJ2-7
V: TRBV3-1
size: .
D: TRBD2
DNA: TGTGCCAGCAGCCAAGGGGTGACTAGCCCCCACGAGCAGTACTTC
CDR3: CASSQGVTSPHEQYF

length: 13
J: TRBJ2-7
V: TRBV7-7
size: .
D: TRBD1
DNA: TGTGCCAGCAGCCCCGGACAGGGTGCCGAGCAGTACTTC
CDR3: CASSPGQGAEQYF

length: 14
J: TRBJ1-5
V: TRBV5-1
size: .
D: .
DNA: TGCGCCAGCAGCTCGGGACACAGCAATCAGCCCCAGCATTTT
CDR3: CASSSGHSNQPQHF

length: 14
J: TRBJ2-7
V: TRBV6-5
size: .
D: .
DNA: TGTGCCAGCAGTTACTTTCAGGGGTCCCACGAGCAGTACTTC
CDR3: CASSYFQGSHEQYF

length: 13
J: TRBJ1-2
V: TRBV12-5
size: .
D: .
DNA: TGTGCTAGTACTATAGCGTCTAACTATGGCTACACCTTC
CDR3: CASTIASNYGYTF

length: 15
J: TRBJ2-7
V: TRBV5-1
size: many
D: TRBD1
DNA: TGCGCCAGCAGCGCTGGACAGGGTTATCCGGACGAGCAGTACTTC
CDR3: CASSAGQGYPDEQYF

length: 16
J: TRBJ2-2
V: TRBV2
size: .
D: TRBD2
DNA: TGTGCCAGCAGAGCGGGGACGGACCCGAACACCGGGGAGCTGTTTTTT
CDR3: CASRAGTDPNTGELFF

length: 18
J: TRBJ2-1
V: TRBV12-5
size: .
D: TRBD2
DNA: TGTGCTAGTGGTCCCATCGGACTAGCGGGAGGCCACGATAATGAGCAGTTCTTC
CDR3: CASGPIGLAGGHDNEQFF

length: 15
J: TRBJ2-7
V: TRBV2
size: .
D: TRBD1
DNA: TGTGCCAGCAGTGAACAGGGGGTAATAACGTACGAGCAGTACTTC
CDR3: CASSEQGVITYEQYF

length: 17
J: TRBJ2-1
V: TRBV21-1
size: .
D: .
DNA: TGTGCCAGCAGCAAGGCAGGGCAGCGTCTGAGCTACAATGAGCAGTTCTTC
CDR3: CASSKAGQRLSYNEQFF